The sequence of this T cell receptor beta chain was determined in a study of technical replicates of blood from several donors. The CDR3 contains 14 residues. Germline V CDR1 and CDR2: LNHDA, SQIVND (reference sequence). V was clipped by 3 bases and J by 9 bases; unmatched bases: 4. This table comes from immunoSEQ multiplex PCR, and its TCRdb copy is limited to in-frame clones, with some not included. The data hold about 69,000 clones, with 88% observed a single time. The source material was PBMCs. This sequence originates from a human donor in good health. Some clones in this sample may be carry-over from other donors' samples. The rearrangement joins TRBV19 to TRBJ1-6, with TRBD1 identical over 8 bases. The CDR3 reads CASSIGQGGSPLHF. The CDR3 coding sequence is TGTGCCAGTAGTATTGGACAGGGAGGTTCACCCCTCCACTTT.